What follows is one TCR beta chain and its context. Its antigen is unknown. No base qualities exist here, and no much larger clone lies one base off it. TCRbeta CDR3 regions were amplified from genomic DNA using the immunoSEQ Assay, a bias-controlled multiplex PCR. Concerning the study's data processing: The number of nucleated cells in each sample was estimated by amplification of reference gene primers within the assay. Sequence reads were collapsed and filtered to measure the absolute abundance of every unique TCRbeta CDR3 rearrangement. For each sample, productive Simpson clonality was calculated as the square root of Simpson's diversity index over productive rearrangements. What TCRdb holds here is the immuneACCESS table cut down to in-frame rearrangements. Part of the clones is not present; checked against another copy, under half of the missing clones reflect an unresolved V gene, and the others are unexplained. V and J calls and clone size are as listed in that table; D and trimming were resolved from the DNA. The sample contains about 220,000 clones, under 90% of them found a single time. The ten largest clones represent roughly 5.3% of the sample.

The data stem from a study of blood T cell repertoires in COVID-19 (dated by TCRdb to 2020 to 2021). About the full investigation: Samples covering the acute and convalescent phases of COVID-19 were provided by collaborators in the United States, Italy and Spain. The prospective study material was composed of cDNA or gDNA derived from T cells, B-cell-depleted T cells, or PBMCs. Subjects who had been exposed to COVID-19, were actively infected with it, or had recovered from it provided the deeply sampled blood TCRbeta repertoires that made up the dataset. A freely available public database, intended as a resource for researchers studying the immune response to SARS-CoV-2, is where the repertoires were released. Samples came from the ongoing ImmuneRACE study (first 160 participants) plus 1,254 subjects from 6 global collaborators. The sample metadata nearly always contained a de-identified subject ID, COVID-19 status, age in years and sex. Where available, HLA class I and class II types were taken from metadata supplied by the sample provider and were not determined by assay-based typing. The research as a whole found: Clinical and demographic metadata were provided uncurated, with the amount varying by source and participant.

Per the germline V gene, ENHRY is the CDR1 and SYGVKD is the CDR2. V is cut by 9 bases and J by 0 bases, and the space between the germline ends is 17 bases. From its cysteine to its phenylalanine, the CDR3 spans 16 amino acids. The retained sequence is limited to the CDR3, 48 bases, with the frame set at the first base. A second Seattle source provided samples from volunteer blood donors who had recovered from COVID-19. Whole blood was collected in K2EDTA tubes by collaborating institutions according to the institutions' own protocols. For TCRbeta analysis, collaborator samples were shipped as frozen whole blood, as isolated PBMCs, or as DNA extracted from either sample type.

The receptor was isolated from an older woman who had recovered from COVID-19. The rearranged chain carries TRBV10-3 and TRBJ2-2; D gene: possibly TRBD1, on 7 matching bases. The specimen sequenced was peripheral blood. At the DNA level, the sequence is TGTGCCATATCAGGGGGGAGCGGATCGAACACCGGGGAGCTGTTTTTT. This sequence encodes CAISGGSGSNTGELFF.